This TCR beta chain was recorded in a study of cytomegalovirus exposure and HLA in healthy donors. Study information: Early release data held around 82 million unique TCRs from HLA-typed donors.

General study results and limits: A later analysis showed HLA-associated TCR beta chains outstripping equally common others in clonal expansion.

The V segment lost 5 bases and the J segment 2 bases; nucleotides outside the gene matches: 8. The germline V gene encodes CDR1 SGHAT and CDR2 FQNNGV. This CDR3 has 15 amino acids. For this clone: Its specificity is not known.

PCR involved 60 Vbeta and 13 Jbeta primers. Clones were read by immunoSEQ multiplex PCR, and TCRdb kept only the in-frame ones, dropping some. Seen here are around 210,000 clones, approximately 85% observed once, and the top ten hold about 0.25%. This sequence joins TRBV11-2 and TRBJ2-7; 8 bases map to TRBD1. Sample: PBMCs. The clonotype was recovered from a girl aged 2 to 9 in good health and CMV-seronegative. The CDR3 loop reads CASSHLRGQTYEQYF. CDR3 nucleotides: TGTGCCAGCAGCCACCTCAGGGGGCAAACCTACGAGCAGTACTTC.